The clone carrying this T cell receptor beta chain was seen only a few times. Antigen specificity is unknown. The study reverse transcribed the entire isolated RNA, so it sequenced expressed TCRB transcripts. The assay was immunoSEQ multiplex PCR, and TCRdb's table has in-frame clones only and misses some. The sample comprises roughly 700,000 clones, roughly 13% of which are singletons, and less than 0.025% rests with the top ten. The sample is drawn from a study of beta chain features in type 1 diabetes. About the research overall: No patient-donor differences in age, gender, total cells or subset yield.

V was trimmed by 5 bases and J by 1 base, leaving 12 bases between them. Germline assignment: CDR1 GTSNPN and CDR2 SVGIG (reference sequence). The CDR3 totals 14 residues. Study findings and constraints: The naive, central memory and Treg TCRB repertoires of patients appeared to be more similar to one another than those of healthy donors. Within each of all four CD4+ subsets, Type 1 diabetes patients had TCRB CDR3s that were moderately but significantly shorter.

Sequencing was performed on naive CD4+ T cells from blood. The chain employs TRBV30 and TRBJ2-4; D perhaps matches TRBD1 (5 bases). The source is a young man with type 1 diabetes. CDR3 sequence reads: CAWWDGAAKNIQYF. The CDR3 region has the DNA TGTGCCTGGTGGGATGGGGCGGCCAAAAACATTCAGTACTTC.